The T cell receptor beta chain under discussion was sequenced for a study of shared clonotypes between healthy human individuals (TCRdb year 2020). Regarding the complete study: The cohort comprised two women and a few men aged 18 to 49 years. For each donor, CD4 naive and CD4 memory were each given three plates, CD8 naive was given two plates, and CD8 memory was given one plate. To estimate repertoire size and how much clonotypes are shared between individuals, the study performed deep sequencing of blood TCR repertoires from a handful of healthy adults. Libraries were prepared and TCR repertoires were sequenced by different laboratories using diverse techniques, in order to increase sequencing depth and limit assay-specific biases. Per donor, leukapheresis produced somewhere between about 0.94 and 9 billion PBMCs.

The donors were healthy, HIV-negative adults who had no recently reported acute infections or vaccinations. Only Caucasian adults living in Nashville, Tennessee, USA were represented among the donors. Magnetic negative selection was used to enrich CD4+ T cells, after which naive cells were positively selected on CD45RA and the negative fraction became the memory subset. Blood was collected by leukapheresis, and PBMCs were isolated by Ficoll-Histopaque density gradient centrifugation and then cryopreserved in liquid nitrogen vapor phase. Analytical flow cytometry was used to check the purity and quantity of every magnetically sorted T cell population. From each sorted fraction, genomic DNA was isolated and quantified by UV absorbance on a Nanodrop 2000c. Study-wide conclusions, independent of this receptor: Incomplete sequencing was indicated by rarefaction of sorted-subset datasets, despite the large sequencing depth. Sampling was limited to blood, and TCR repertoires in tissue likely differ from TCR repertoires in blood. Because the study included a small number of donors, the genetic and exposure-history diversity represented was limited. Compared with non-shared clonotypes, the clonotypes found in all four sorted-subset donors had higher generation probabilities. Based on pairwise subsampling, the degree of clonotype sharing among donors was expected to be affected by sequencing depth. Across four donors, around 5% of naive CD4, around 3.3% of naive CD8, around 2.1% of memory CD4, and 0.4% of memory CD8 clonotypes were shared. Larger estimated clonotype richness was generally found for naive subsets than for memory subsets.

As regards this clone: Its antigen has not been determined. It has no much larger one-base neighbor in the sample; base qualities were not kept.

The CDR3 measures 15 amino acids from cysteine to phenylalanine. Left in the record is the CDR3 DNA by itself, 45 bases read in frame from the first base. The CDR1 and CDR2 encoded by the germline V gene (reference sequence) are MNHNY and SVGAGI. Trimming takes 5 bases from V and 0 bases from J, and the germline ends sit 11 bases apart. Using the deep immunoSEQ assay, TCR CDR3 regions were amplified from genomic DNA by multiplex PCR. Genomic DNA extracted from each cell subset was distributed evenly over all wells of several immunoSEQ 96-well plates, and each plate served as one replicate. Each replicate PCR for sorted subsets received around 210 ng genomic DNA, equal to tens of thousands of T cell genomes. Purified libraries were quantified with a Qubit 3.0 fluorometer, sized on a Bioanalyzer 2100, and re-quantified with the KAPA Library Quantification kit. Every immunoSEQ 96-well plate was sequenced on a separate single-read 150-cycle Illumina NextSeq 550 flow cell. The original methods were these. Because only junctional sequences without quality scores were contained in the immunoSEQ output, filtering matching that applied to full-length reads could not be performed. To assign V/J genes and CDR3, sequences were annotated against IMGT germline references using PyIR, a Python wrapper for IgBLAST v1.9. Any read was removed if the V/J assignment was weak (E-value above 1e-6), the CDR3 was missing, or the read contained stop codons, out-of-frame junctions, or ambiguous translated residues. V3J clonotypes were defined as sequences sharing an identical inferred V gene, J gene, and CDR3 amino acid sequence. To compute the percentage overlap between repertoires, the number of shared unique clonotypes was divided by the size of the smaller repertoire. RTK rarefaction, the Chao1 estimator, and Recon v2.1 estimates of unobserved clonotypes were used to assess repertoire richness. Generation probabilities were computed with OLGA for all TCRbeta clonotypes obtained by the gDNA method from a few donors. This immuneACCESS table, as held by TCRdb, lists in-frame sequences with V and J called but not all clones. Of the missing ones, under half trace to an unresolved V gene in checked studies; the others have no known cause. That table supplies the V and J calls and clone size; D and trimming were determined from the DNA. Recorded for this sample are over 850,000 clones; 70% to 80% of them occurred a single time. 0.55% to 0.7% of the sample rests with the top ten.

The sequence links TRBV6-6 to TRBJ2-1; the D gene is perhaps TRBD2, on 5 matching bases. The origin of this receptor is a man between 18 and 29 years old in good health. Some clones in this sample may be carry-over from other donors' samples. Sequencing was carried out using memory CD4+ T cells from PBMCs. The cell subset or site label, as the study defines it: CD45RA-negative fraction. The CDR3 sequence is CASSTPGSSYNEQFF. The DNA sequence follows: TGTGCCAGCAGTACTCCGGGGAGCTCCTACAATGAGCAGTTCTTC.